This T cell receptor beta chain is from a study of shared clonotypes between healthy human individuals. This clone was counted a single time. Its matching antigen is unknown. Study observations and caveats: When compared with the clonotypes that were shared by all four sorted-subset donors, the non-shared clonotypes turned out to have lower generation probabilities.

Sequencing used immunoSEQ multiplex PCR; TCRdb keeps in-frame clones, though not all of them. The repertoire holds some 2,100,000 clones, about 92% seen once, with roughly 1.7% in the top ten. The naive CD8 subset, CD45RO-negative cells positively selected for CCR7, excluded terminally differentiated effector memory CD45RA+ cells. CDR3 length: 15 residues. Trimming left V 2 bases short and J 4 bases short, with 13 bases between. Germline CDR1 and CDR2: SGHVS and FQNEAQ. Sequenced material: naive CD8+ T cells from PBMCs. The origin of this receptor is a man aged 18 to 30 in good health. Some clones in this sample may be carry-over from other donors' samples. V is TRBV7-8 and J is TRBJ2-3; the D gene is possibly TRBD1 (5 bases). CDR3 residues: CASSLFPGLADTQYF. The CDR3 DNA follows: TGTGCCAGCAGCTTATTTCCAGGGCTGGCAGATACGCAGTATTTT.